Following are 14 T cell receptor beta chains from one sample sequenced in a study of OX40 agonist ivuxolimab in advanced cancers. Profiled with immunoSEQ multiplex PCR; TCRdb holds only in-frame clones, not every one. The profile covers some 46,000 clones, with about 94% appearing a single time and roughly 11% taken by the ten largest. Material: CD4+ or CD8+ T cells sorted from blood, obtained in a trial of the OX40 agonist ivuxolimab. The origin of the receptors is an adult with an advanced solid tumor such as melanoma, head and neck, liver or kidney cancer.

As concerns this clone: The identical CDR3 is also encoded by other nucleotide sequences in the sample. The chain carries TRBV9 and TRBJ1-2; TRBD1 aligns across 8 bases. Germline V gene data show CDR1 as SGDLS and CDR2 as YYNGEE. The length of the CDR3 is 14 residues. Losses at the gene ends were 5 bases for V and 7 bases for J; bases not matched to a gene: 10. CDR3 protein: CASRAYTGGRGYTF. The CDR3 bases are TGTGCCAGCAGGGCTTATACAGGGGGGCGTGGCTACACCTTC.

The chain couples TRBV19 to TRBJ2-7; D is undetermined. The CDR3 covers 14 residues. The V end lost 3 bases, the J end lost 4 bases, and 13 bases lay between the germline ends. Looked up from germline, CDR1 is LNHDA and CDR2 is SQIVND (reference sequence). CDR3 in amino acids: CASSMGSKLYEQYF. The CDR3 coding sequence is TGTGCCAGTAGTATGGGCAGCAAGTTATACGAGCAGTACTTC.

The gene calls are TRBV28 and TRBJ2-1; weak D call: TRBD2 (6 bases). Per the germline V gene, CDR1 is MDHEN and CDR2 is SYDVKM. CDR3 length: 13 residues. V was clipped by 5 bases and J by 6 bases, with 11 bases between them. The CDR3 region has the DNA TGTGCCAGCAGTGCGGGACTTATCAATGAGCAGTTCTTC. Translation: CASSAGLINEQFF.

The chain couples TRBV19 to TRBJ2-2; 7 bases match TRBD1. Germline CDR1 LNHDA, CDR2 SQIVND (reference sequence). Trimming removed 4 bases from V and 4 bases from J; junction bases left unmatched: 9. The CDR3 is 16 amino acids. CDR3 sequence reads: CASSRGQSRTTGELFF. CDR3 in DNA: TGTGCCAGTAGTAGGGGACAGAGTCGGACCACCGGGGAGCTGTTTTTT.

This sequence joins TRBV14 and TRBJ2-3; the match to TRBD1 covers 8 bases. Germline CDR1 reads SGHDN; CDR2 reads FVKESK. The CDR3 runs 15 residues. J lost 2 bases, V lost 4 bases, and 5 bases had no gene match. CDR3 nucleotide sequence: TGTGCCAGCAGCCCACGACAGGGGATCACAGATACGCAGTATTTT. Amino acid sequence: CASSPRQGITDTQYF.

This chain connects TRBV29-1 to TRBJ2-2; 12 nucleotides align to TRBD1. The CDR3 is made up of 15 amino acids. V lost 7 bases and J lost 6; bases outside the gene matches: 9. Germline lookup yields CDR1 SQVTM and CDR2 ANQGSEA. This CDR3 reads CSAPGQGAGAGELFF. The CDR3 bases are TGCAGCGCGCCGGGACAGGGGGCTGGGGCCGGGGAGCTGTTTTTT.

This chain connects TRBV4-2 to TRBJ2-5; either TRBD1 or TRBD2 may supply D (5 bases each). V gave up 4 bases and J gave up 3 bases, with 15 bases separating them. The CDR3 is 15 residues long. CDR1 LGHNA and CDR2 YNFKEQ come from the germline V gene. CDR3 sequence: CASSPPGTLEETQYF. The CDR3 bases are TGTGCCAGCAGCCCCCCCGGGACCTTAGAAGAGACCCAGTACTTC.

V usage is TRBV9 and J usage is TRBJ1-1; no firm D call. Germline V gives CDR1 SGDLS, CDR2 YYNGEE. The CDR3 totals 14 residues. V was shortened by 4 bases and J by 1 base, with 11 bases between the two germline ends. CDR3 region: CASSFQDRNTEAFF. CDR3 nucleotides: TGTGCCAGCAGCTTCCAAGACCGGAACACTGAAGCTTTCTTT.

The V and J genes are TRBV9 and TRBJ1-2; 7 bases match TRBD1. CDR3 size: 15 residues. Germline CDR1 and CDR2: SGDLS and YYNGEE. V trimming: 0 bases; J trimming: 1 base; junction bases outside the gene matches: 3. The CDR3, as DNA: TGTGCCAGCAGCGTAGCGGCAGGGGGTAACTATGGCTACACCTTC. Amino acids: CASSVAAGGNYGYTF.

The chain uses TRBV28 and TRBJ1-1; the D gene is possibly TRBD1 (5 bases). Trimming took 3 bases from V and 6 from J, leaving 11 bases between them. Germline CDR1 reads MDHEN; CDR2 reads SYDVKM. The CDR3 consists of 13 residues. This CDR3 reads CASSLAGDAEAFF. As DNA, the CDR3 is TGTGCCAGCAGTTTGGCTGGGGACGCTGAAGCTTTCTTT.

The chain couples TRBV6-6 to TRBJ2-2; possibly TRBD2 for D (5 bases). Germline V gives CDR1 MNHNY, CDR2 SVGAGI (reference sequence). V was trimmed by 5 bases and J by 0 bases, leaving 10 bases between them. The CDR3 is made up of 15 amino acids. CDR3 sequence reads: CASSPREPNTGELFF. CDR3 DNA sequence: TGTGCCAGCAGTCCCCGGGAACCGAACACCGGGGAGCTGTTTTTT.

The CDR3: CAWSVGVGTEAFF. The CDR3 DNA follows: TGTGCCTGGAGCGTTGGGGTTGGGACTGAAGCTTTCTTT. This chain uses TRBV30 with TRBJ1-1, with D uncertain. CDR3 length: 13 amino acids. V was shortened by 3 bases and J by 5 bases, with 13 bases between the two germline ends. Germline CDR1 reads GTSNPN; CDR2 reads SVGIG (reference sequence).

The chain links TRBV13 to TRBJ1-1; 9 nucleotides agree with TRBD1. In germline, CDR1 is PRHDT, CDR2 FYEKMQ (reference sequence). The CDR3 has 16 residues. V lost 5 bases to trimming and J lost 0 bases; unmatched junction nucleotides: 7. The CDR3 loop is CASSNTGGVMNTEAFF. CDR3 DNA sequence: TGTGCCAGCAGCAACACAGGGGGCGTGATGAACACTGAAGCTTTCTTT. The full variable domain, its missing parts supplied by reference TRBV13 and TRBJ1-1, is AAGVIQSPRHLIKEKRETATLKCYPIPRHDTVYWYQQGPGQDPQFLISFYEKMQSDKGSIPDRFSAQQFSDYHSELNMSSLELGDSALYFCASSNTGGVMNTEAFFGQGTRLTVV.

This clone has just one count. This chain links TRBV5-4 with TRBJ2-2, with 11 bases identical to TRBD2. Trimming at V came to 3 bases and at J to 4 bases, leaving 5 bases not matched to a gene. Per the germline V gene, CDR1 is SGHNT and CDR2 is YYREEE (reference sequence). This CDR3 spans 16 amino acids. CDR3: CASSSRLAGLTGELFF. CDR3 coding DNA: TGTGCCAGCAGCTCAAGACTAGCGGGACTCACCGGGGAGCTGTTTTTT.